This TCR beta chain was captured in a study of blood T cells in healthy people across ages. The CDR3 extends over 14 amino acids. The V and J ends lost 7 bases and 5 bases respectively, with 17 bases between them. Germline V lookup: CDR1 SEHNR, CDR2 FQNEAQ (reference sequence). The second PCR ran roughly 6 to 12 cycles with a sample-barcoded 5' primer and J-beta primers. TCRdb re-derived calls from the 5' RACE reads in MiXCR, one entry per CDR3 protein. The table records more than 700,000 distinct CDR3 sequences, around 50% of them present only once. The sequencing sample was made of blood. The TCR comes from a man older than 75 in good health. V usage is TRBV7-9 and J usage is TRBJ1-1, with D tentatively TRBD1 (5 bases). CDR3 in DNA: TGTGCCAGCACCCCCCAAGGGTGGGGGACTGAAGCTTTCTTT. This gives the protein CASTPQGWGTEAFF.